Listed below are T cell receptor beta chains from one sample, sequenced in a study of blood T cell repertoires in COVID-19. The repertoire was sequenced with immunoSEQ multiplex PCR; TCRdb's copy has only in-frame clones and lacks some. This table holds 90,000 to 100,000 clones, about 86% found once. Material for sequencing was peripheral blood. The receptors originated from a man older than 75 with acute or convalescent COVID-19. CDR3s include the opening cysteine and the closing phenylalanine or tryptophan. A D gene is named only where the DNA matches it firmly.

TRBJ2-1,TRBD2,TRBV19,CASSPFWTSGSYNEQFF
TRBJ1-3,.,TRBV5-1,CASRGVTSGNTIYF
TRBJ1-5,.,TRBV7-2,CASSLGAQPQHF
TRBJ2-7,.,TRBV4-3,CASSRGHNSYEQYF
TRBJ2-2,TRBD2,TRBV10-3,CAISESRLAGKGNTGELFF
TRBJ1-4,TRBD1,TRBV7-2,CASSSAGGYEKLFF
TRBJ2-7,TRBD2,TRBV2,CASSRTSGSSYEQYF
TRBJ1-4,.,TRBV19,CASSNGTWEKLFF
TRBJ1-4,.,TRBV6-5,CASMGEGSEKLFF
TRBJ2-1,.,TRBV29-1,CSVEGQGSSYNEQFF
TRBJ2-7,TRBD1,TRBV5-5,CASSLEGQGTSYEQYF
TRBJ2-3,TRBD2,TRBV9,CASSQASGTSTDTQYF
TRBJ2-6,TRBD1,TRBV28,CASRRDRGRGSGANVLTF
TRBJ1-5,.,TRBV3-1/TRBV3-2,CASSVNSNQPQHF
TRBJ2-3,.,TRBV9,CASSFSSGNTDTQYF
TRBJ2-5,TRBD2,TRBV19,CASSGTSGGGVETQYF
TRBJ1-2,.,TRBV3-1/TRBV3-2,CASSLLSGNYGYTF
TRBJ2-7,.,TRBV5-1,CASSLEGGRFDEQYF
TRBJ2-3,TRBD1,TRBV5-4,CASSSGTGRTDTQYF
TRBJ2-1,TRBD1,TRBV7-2,CASSSRQGSYNEQFF
TRBJ2-2,TRBD1,TRBV5-1,CASSRGDRVTGELFF
TRBJ2-7,.,TRBV7-2,CASSLFRQGSYEQYF
TRBJ2-7,TRBD2,TRBV3-1/TRBV3-2,CASSHARTSGSEQYF
TRBJ1-1,.,TRBV28,CASSYRRNTEAFF
TRBJ2-3,.,TRBV5-1,CASRAGLLTDTQYF
TRBJ1-3,TRBD1,TRBV5-8,CASSPHRGMGSGNTIYF
TRBJ2-1,TRBD2,TRBV6-6,CASSPRGGSYNEQFF
TRBJ2-1,TRBD2,TRBV11-3,CASSPGLAGEDEQFF
TRBJ2-1,TRBD2,TRBV28,CASREFSLGTSGRNEQFF
TRBJ2-2,.,TRBV7-9,CASSLAGTQEKGNTGELFF
TRBJ1-2,TRBD1,TRBV18,CASSLKRTGEGYTF